The 16 T cell receptor beta chains presented below share a single source sample, sequenced in a study of blood T cell repertoires in COVID-19. This table comes from immunoSEQ multiplex PCR, and its TCRdb copy is limited to in-frame clones, with some not included. The sample carries 110,000 to 150,000 clones, roughly 75% recorded once. The specimen was PBMCs or T cells enriched from blood (not recorded which). These receptors were collected from a woman in her 50s who had recovered from COVID-19.

V is TRBV13 and J is TRBJ1-6, with 8 bases aligning to TRBD1. The CDR3 has 18 residues. J was trimmed by 0 bases and V by 4 bases; bases with no gene match: 8. Germline V gene lookup returns CDR1 PRHDT and CDR2 FYEKMQ (reference sequence). In DNA, the CDR3 is TGTGCCAGCAGCTCCCGGACAGGGACCGCCTCCTATAATTCACCCCTCCACTTT. It codes for CASSSRTGTASYNSPLHF.

V is TRBV18 and J is TRBJ1-3; tentatively, D is TRBD1 (5 bases). Germline V gives CDR1 KGHSH, CDR2 LQKENI. The germline V and J ends were trimmed by 0 bases and 2 bases, with 8 bases remaining between them. The CDR3 has 15 amino acids. Here the CDR3 reads CASSPPGRAGNTIYF. CDR3 sequence (DNA): TGTGCCAGCTCACCACCGGGCAGGGCTGGAAACACCATATATTTT. The entire variable domain, with the rest obtained from reference TRBV18 and TRBJ1-3, is as follows: NAGVMQNPRHLVRRRGQEARLRCSPMKGHSHVYWYRQLPEEGLKFMVYLQKENIIDESGMPKERFSAEFPKEGPSILRIQQVVRGDSAAYFCASSPPGRAGNTIYFGEGSWLTVV.

The chain recombines TRBV5-1 with TRBJ1-1, with a possible D match to TRBD1 (5 bases). Germline-derived CDR1 and CDR2 are SGHRS and YFSETQ. The V gene lost 4 bases and the J gene lost 5 bases, with 27 bases spanning the gap. CDR3 length equals 18 residues. The CDR3 spells CASSRPGRGEGLVTEAFF. The DNA of the CDR3 is TGCGCCAGCAGCCGGCCGGGTCGGGGGGAAGGACTAGTGACTGAAGCTTTCTTT.

The V gene is TRBV7-6, the J gene TRBJ2-5, with D perhaps matching TRBD1 (5 bases). The CDR3 contains 14 residues. Looked up from germline, CDR1 is SGHVS and CDR2 is FNYEAQ. The V end was cut by 5 bases, the J end by 0 bases, with 10 bases between. This CDR3 reads CASSREDNQETQYF. In DNA, the CDR3 is TGTGCCAGCAGCCGAGAGGACAACCAAGAGACCCAGTACTTC.

J is TRBJ2-2 and V is TRBV7-3, with 8 bases that match TRBD2. CDR3 length equals 15 residues. The junction had 1 base not matched to a gene; V was cut back by 4 bases and J by 0 bases. Germline V gene data show CDR1 as SGHTA and CDR2 as FQGTGA. CDR3 bases: TGTGCCAGCAGCTCGGGACTAGCGAACACCGGGGAGCTGTTTTTT. It yields the protein CASSSGLANTGELFF.

This chain joins TRBV2 and TRBJ2-7; 11 positions agree with TRBD2. Germline V CDR1 and CDR2: SNHLY, FYNNEI. The V segment lost 4 bases and the J segment 3 bases; nucleotides outside the gene matches: 2. The CDR3 spans 14 residues. CDR3 protein: CASSGTSGFYEQYV. CDR3 bases: TGTGCCAGCAGTGGGACTAGCGGGTTCTACGAGCAGTACGTC.

This chain links TRBV19 with TRBJ2-3; D might be TRBD2 (6 bases). Germline V lookup: CDR1 LNHDA, CDR2 SQIVND (reference sequence). The CDR3 is made up of 13 amino acids. Trimming pared 8 bases from V and 4 bases from J, leaving 13 bases between. The CDR3 spells CASHPRGADTQYF. The DNA of the CDR3 is TGTGCCAGTCATCCGCGGGGTGCAGATACGCAGTATTTT.

The chain links TRBV11-1 to TRBJ1-1, with TRBD1 matching 7 bases. Germline-derived CDR1 and CDR2 are SGHAT and FQDESV (reference sequence). V shed 4 bases, J shed 8 bases, and the junction held 7 bases outside the gene matches. The length of the CDR3 is 13 residues. CDR3 in DNA: TGTGCCAGCAGCTATCAGGGGGAGCTGGAAGCTTTCTTT. Its translation is CASSYQGELEAFF. The whole variable domain, remainder taken from reference TRBV11-1 and TRBJ1-1, is EAEVAQSPRYKITEKSQAVAFWCDPISGHATLYWYRQILGQGPELLVQFQDESVVDDSQLPKDRFSAERLKGVDSTLKIQPAELGDSAMYLCASSYQGELEAFFGQGTRLTVV.

CDR3: CASSRGPTGSNQPQHF. The CDR3 bases are TGTGCCAGCTCACGTGGTCCGACAGGGAGCAATCAGCCCCAGCATTTT. This chain links TRBV18 with TRBJ1-5, with 7 bases identical to TRBD1. The CDR3 contains 16 residues. V lost 4 bases, J lost 1 base, and 7 bases stayed unmatched. Germline assignment: CDR1 KGHSH and CDR2 LQKENI.

The chain couples TRBV5-1 to TRBJ2-5, with TRBD1 matching 7 bases. Germline loops: CDR1 SGHRS, CDR2 YFSETQ. CDR3 length: 15 amino acids. The J segment lost 2 bases and the V segment lost 1 base, leaving 5 bases of the junction unmatched. CDR3 bases: TGCGCCAGCAGCTTGTCGGGGACAGCACAAGAGACCCAGTACTTC. The encoded protein is CASSLSGTAQETQYF.

This sequence joins TRBV3-1 (or the pseudogene TRBV3-2) and TRBJ1-1; weak D call: TRBD1 (5 bases). The germline CDR1 and CDR2 sequences are LGHDT and YNNKEL (reference sequence). Deletions cut 5 bases from V and 0 bases from J, with 13 bases between. CDR3 length equals 15 residues. In DNA, the CDR3 is TGTGCCAGCAGCTCGCAGACAGCTCTGAACACTGAAGCTTTCTTT. Its protein product is CASSSQTALNTEAFF.

The chain links TRBV7-8 to TRBJ1-2, with TRBD1 matching 9 bases. CDR3 size: 15 residues. Germline-derived CDR1 and CDR2 are SGHVS and FQNEAQ. The V and J ends lost 4 bases and 4 bases, in that order; junction bases with no gene match: 7. The CDR3 nucleotides are TGTGCCAGCAGCTCTAGAACAGGGGGCAGCTATGGCTACACCTTC. This encodes CASSSRTGGSYGYTF. Filled out from reference TRBV7-8 and TRBJ1-2, the complete variable domain reads GAGVSQSPRYKVAKRGQDVALRCDPISGHVSLFWYQQALGQGPEFLTYFQNEAQLDKSGLPSDRFFAERPEGSVSTLKIQRTQQEDSAVYLCASSSRTGGSYGYTFGSGTRLTVV.

The J gene is TRBJ2-5, the V gene TRBV19, with 11 nucleotides matching TRBD1. This CDR3 region has 15 residues. V trimming: 6 bases; J trimming: 2 bases; junction bases outside the gene matches: 5. Germline values: CDR1 LNHDA, CDR2 SQIVND (reference sequence). The CDR3 reads CASSRDRGGQETQYF. CDR3 nucleotides: TGTGCCAGTAGCCGGGACAGGGGGGGGCAAGAGACCCAGTACTTC. Supplemented by reference TRBV19 and TRBJ2-5, the full variable domain reads DGGITQSPKYLFRKEGQNVTLSCEQNLNHDAMYWYRQDPGQGLRLIYYSQIVNDFQKGDIAEGYSVSREKKESFPLTVTSAQKNPTAFYLCASSRDRGGQETQYFGPGTRLLVL.

This clone was observed a handful of times. The chain employs TRBV5-6 and TRBJ2-7; D perhaps matches TRBD1 (5 bases). This CDR3 contains 12 residues. Trimming cost V 3 bases and J 2 bases, with 6 bases left between them. CDR1 SGHDT and CDR2 YYEEEE come from the germline V gene. As DNA, the CDR3 is TGTGCCAGCAGCTCAGGGCCCTACGAGCAGTACGTC. It yields the protein CASSSGPYEQYV.

This clone was observed a handful of times. The V gene is TRBV7-9, the J gene TRBJ1-5; no clear D gene. Trimming pared 4 bases from V and 6 bases from J, leaving 10 bases between. The CDR3 sequence is 13 residues long. Germline V gives CDR1 SEHNR, CDR2 FQNEAQ (reference sequence). The CDR3 region has the DNA TGTGCCAGCAGCTCTACCGGAGGTCAGCCCCAGCATTTT. Amino acid sequence: CASSSTGGQPQHF. Complete variable domain (other parts from reference TRBV7-9 and TRBJ1-5): DTGVSQNPRHKITKRGQNVTFRCDPISEHNRLYWYRQTLGQGPEFLTYFQNEAQLEKSRLLSDRFSAERPKGSFSTLEIQRTEQGDSAMYLCASSSTGGQPQHFGDGTRLSIL.

In DNA, the CDR3 is TGCGCCAGCACGGCGGGGTCCTGGATGGATACGCAGTATTTT. Its translation is CASTAGSWMDTQYF. The V call is TRBV5-1, the J call TRBJ2-3; tentative D call: TRBD2 (6 bases). Trimming took 6 bases from V and 6 from J, leaving 17 bases between them. The V gene's germline CDR1 is SGHRS and CDR2 YFSETQ. The CDR3 is made up of 14 amino acids.